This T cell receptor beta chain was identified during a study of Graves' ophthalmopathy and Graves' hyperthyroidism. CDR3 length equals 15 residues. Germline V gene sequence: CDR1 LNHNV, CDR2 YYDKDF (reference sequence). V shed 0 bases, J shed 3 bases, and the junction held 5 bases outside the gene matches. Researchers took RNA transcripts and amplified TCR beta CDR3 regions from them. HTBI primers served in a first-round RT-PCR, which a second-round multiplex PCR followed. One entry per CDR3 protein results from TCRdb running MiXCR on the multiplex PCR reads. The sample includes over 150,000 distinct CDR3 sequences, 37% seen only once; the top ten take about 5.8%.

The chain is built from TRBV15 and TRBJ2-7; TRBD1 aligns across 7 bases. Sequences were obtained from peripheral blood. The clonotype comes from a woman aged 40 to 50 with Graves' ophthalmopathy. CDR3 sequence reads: CATSREAGGLYEQYF. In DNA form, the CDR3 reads TGTGCCACCAGCAGAGAGGCAGGGGGTCTCTACGAGCAGTACTTC.